A selection of T cell receptor beta chains follows, all from one sample in a study of blood T cell repertoires in COVID-19. Generated by immunoSEQ multiplex PCR, the TCRdb table keeps only in-frame clones and is missing some. Of roughly 220,000 clones in the sample, 70% to 85% are singletons; the top ten hold roughly 1.3%. The specimen sequenced was PBMCs or T cells enriched from blood (not recorded which). These receptors all come from a woman in her 40s with acute COVID-19. Each CDR3 is given with its conserved first and last residue. A D gene is named only where the DNA matches it firmly. A row's size may be missing; if present it is once, few, many or a size class.

>TRBV7-8|NA|NA|15|TRBJ1-2
TGTGCCAGCAGCTTAGCAGGTCCCAGGGGAAGTGGCTACACCTTC
CASSLAGPRGSGYTF
>TRBV7-2|NA|TRBD2|13|TRBJ2-7
TGTGCCAGCAGCAGGACTAGCGGGGTCGGGCAGTACTTC
CASSRTSGVGQYF
>TRBV5-1|once|TRBD1|16|TRBJ1-1
TGCGCCAGCAGCCCCATGGACAGGGGTGGAGGCACTGAAGCTTTCTTT
CASSPMDRGGGTEAFF
>TRBV5-1|NA|NA|12|TRBJ1-4
TGCGCCAGCAGCTTAGCAGGGGATGAAATGTTTTTT
CASSLAGDEMFF
>TRBV19|NA|TRBD1|16|TRBJ1-2
TGTGCCAGTAGAGAGACTCCAGGGGGCCAATTTAGTGGCTACACCTTC
CASRETPGGQFSGYTF
>TRBV14|NA|TRBD1|15|TRBJ2-7
TGTGCCAGCAGCCAAAAGACAGGGGGTCTCTACGAGCAGTACTTC
CASSQKTGGLYEQYF
>TRBV27|NA|TRBD2|20|TRBJ2-3
TGTGCCAGCAGTTTAATCCGGACTAGCGGGGGAACATCCCCCACAGATACGCAGTATTTT
CASSLIRTSGGTSPTDTQYF
>TRBV6-6|NA|TRBD1|15|TRBJ2-1
TGTGCCAGCAGTTACCAGGGACAGGGAAAGAATGAGCAGTTCTTC
CASSYQGQGKNEQFF
>TRBV6-5|NA|NA|11|TRBJ2-3
TGTGCCAGCAGTCTTTTTCATACGCAGTATTTT
CASSLFHTQYF
>TRBV27|NA|TRBD2|16|TRBJ2-3
TGTGCCAGCAGATTAAGACTAGCGGGAGTCACAGATACGCAGTATTTT
CASRLRLAGVTDTQYF
>TRBV3-1/TRBV3-2|NA|NA|14|TRBJ2-5
TGTGCCAGCAGCCAAGGAACAGGGCCAGAGACCCAGTACTTC
CASSQGTGPETQYF
>TRBV7-9|NA|TRBD2|19|TRBJ2-7
TGTGCCAGCAGCTCCCCCCCGGGTAGCGGGGGGCCGAGCTCCTACGAGCAGTACTTC
CASSSPPGSGGPSSYEQYF